Here is one T cell receptor beta chain with its context. CDR3 size: 12 residues. Germline CDR1 is SGHTA and CDR2 is FQGNSA. Losses at the gene ends were 6 bases for V and 10 bases for J; bases not matched to a gene: 3. This specimen belongs to a study of Ad26.COV2.S vaccination and SARS-CoV-2 variants. Regarding treatment: around 19 received Ad26.COV2.S at low or high dose, single or two shots; 5 received placebo; per-sample allocation not given. Specimens were obtained on day 63 following the first vaccine or placebo injection. The administered vaccine (an Ad26 vector) expressed Wuhan-strain SARS-CoV-2 spike. Measured with immunoSEQ multiplex PCR; TCRdb has only the in-frame clones, and not every one. The sample consists of around 370,000 clones, around 83% of them appearing once.

V and J are TRBV7-2 and TRBJ1-6; 7 bases agree with TRBD1. Specimen: peripheral blood, collected in a trial of Ad26.COV2.S vaccine versus placebo. This receptor was taken from a person between 18 and 65 years old who received the Ad26.COV2.S COVID-19 vaccine or a placebo. CDR3 residues: CASRVRGSPLHF. In DNA form, the CDR3 reads TGTGCCAGCAGGGTCAGGGGGTCACCCCTCCACTTT.